This T cell receptor beta chain was obtained from a study of shared clonotypes between healthy human individuals (TCRdb year 2020). Some background on the complete study: A couple of women and a few men aged 18 to 49 years were included in the cohort. For each donor, CD4 naive and CD4 memory were each run on three plates, CD8 naive on two plates, and CD8 memory on one plate. To estimate repertoire size and how much clonotype sharing occurs between individuals, the study deeply sequenced the blood TCR repertoires of several healthy adults. Different laboratories and diverse techniques were used to prepare libraries and sequence TCR repertoires, to increase sequencing depth and limit assay-specific biases. Leukapheresis yielded between about 0.94 and 8.9 billion PBMCs per donor. What the authors observed across the whole study: The small number of donors limited the genetic and exposure-history diversity represented. Only blood was sampled, and tissue TCR repertoires likely differ from those in blood. Based on pairwise subsampling, the degree of clonotype sharing among donors was expected to be affected by sequencing depth. Compared with non-shared clonotypes, clonotypes shared by all four sorted-subset donors had higher generation probabilities. Across a handful of donors, around 5.4% of naive CD4, approximately 3.6% of naive CD8, under 2.5% of memory CD4, and approximately 0.4% of memory CD8 clonotypes were shared. Estimated clonotype richness was generally larger for naive than for memory subsets. Rarefaction of sorted-subset datasets indicated incomplete sequencing despite the large sequencing depth.

Using the deep immunoSEQ assay, multiplex PCR amplified TCR CDR3 regions from genomic DNA. Extracted genomic DNA from each cell subset was distributed evenly across all wells of several immunoSEQ 96-well plates, and each plate was treated as a replicate. Each replicate PCR for sorted subsets received roughly 0.2 ug genomic DNA, equal to roughly 30,000 T cell genomes. Purified libraries were quantified with a Qubit 3.0 fluorometer, sized on a Bioanalyzer 2100, and re-quantified with the KAPA Library Quantification kit. Every immunoSEQ 96-well plate was sequenced on a separate single-read 150-cycle Illumina NextSeq 550 flow cell. The authors' analysis ran thus. Because only junctional sequences without quality scores were contained in the immunoSEQ output, filtering matching that applied to full-length reads could not be performed. Sequences were annotated with PyIR, a Python wrapper for IgBLAST v1.9, using IMGT germline references to assign V/J genes and CDR3. Reads were removed for weak V/J assignments (E-value above 1e-6), missing CDR3, stop codons, out-of-frame junctions, or ambiguous translated residues. V3J clonotypes were defined by identical inferred V gene, J gene, and CDR3 amino acid sequence. Percentage overlap between repertoires was calculated by dividing the number of shared unique clonotypes by the size of the smaller repertoire. Three approaches were used to assess repertoire richness: RTK rarefaction, the Chao1 estimator, and Recon v2.1 estimates of unobserved clonotypes. Generation probabilities were computed with OLGA for all TCRbeta clonotypes obtained by the gDNA method from a handful of donors. TCRdb holds this immuneACCESS table with in-frame rearrangements only. Some clones are missing; in checked studies, unresolved V genes explain under half, and the rest has no known cause. From that table come the V and J calls and clone size; the DNA was used to work out D and trimming. This sample holds around 2.5 million clones; under 95% were observed only once. The leading ten clones occupy 0.36% of the sample.

With regard to this clone: It has no known antigen specificity. Base qualities are not at hand, and no much larger clone is one base apart.

Trimming takes 0 bases from V and 4 bases from J, and the germline ends sit 5 bases apart. The CDR3 holds 13 amino acids from the cysteine to the phenylalanine. The sequence is cut down to CDR3 DNA, 39 bases in frame from base 1. Via the germline V gene (reference sequence), CDR1 is WNHNN and CDR2 SYGVQD. The donors were healthy, HIV-negative adults who had no recently reported acute infections or vaccinations. Every donor was a Caucasian adult living in Nashville, Tennessee, USA. CD4+ T cells were enriched through magnetic negative selection, after which naive cells were positively selected on CD45RA and the remaining negative fraction served as the memory subset. After blood collection by leukapheresis, PBMCs were isolated using Ficoll-Histopaque density gradient centrifugation and then cryopreserved in the vapor phase of liquid nitrogen. Analytical flow cytometry was used to check the purity and quantity of every magnetically sorted T cell population. Genomic DNA was isolated from each sorted fraction and quantified by UV absorbance on a Nanodrop 2000c.

The clonotype was recovered from a man between 18 and 29 years old in good health. Some clones in this sample may be carry-over from other donors' samples. Sequencing input: naive CD4+ T cells from PBMCs. The sample's cell subset or site label, decoded: CD45RA+ positively selected. The sequence is built from TRBV10-1 and TRBJ2-3, with no confident D gene call. This receptor carries the CDR3 CASSESAPDTQYF. The DNA is TGCGCCAGCAGTGAGTCGGCCCCAGATACGCAGTATTTT.